These 32 T cell receptor beta chains came from one sample sequenced in a study of blood T cell repertoires in COVID-19. TCRdb keeps only in-frame clones here, not all; method: immunoSEQ multiplex PCR. The sample comprises over 70,000 clones, approximately 80% of which are singletons, and approximately 2.3% rests with the top ten. Sequencing was carried out using peripheral blood. The receptors were gathered from an older man with COVID-19, enrolled during active disease.

The J gene is TRBJ1-2, the V gene TRBV5-1; unclear D gene. V lost 0 bases and J lost 3, with 12 bases in between. The germline V gene encodes CDR1 SGHRS and CDR2 YFSETQ. The length of the CDR3 is 15 residues. CDR3 protein: CASSLGRDQDYGYTF. CDR3 in DNA: TGCGCCAGCAGCTTGGGGAGGGATCAGGACTATGGCTACACCTTC.

J is TRBJ1-2 and V is TRBV5-1; D is unclear. Germline-derived CDR1 and CDR2 are SGHRS and YFSETQ. There are 13 residues in the CDR3. Trimming pared 4 bases from V and 5 bases from J, leaving 12 bases between. CDR3 sequence reads: CASSPVGGYGYTF. DNA of the CDR3: TGCGCCAGCAGCCCTGTGGGAGGATATGGCTACACCTTC. The whole variable domain, filled in from reference TRBV5-1 and TRBJ1-2, reads KAGVTQTPRYLIKTRGQQVTLSCSPISGHRSVSWYQQTPGQGLQFLFEYFSETQRNKGNFPGRFSGRQFSNSRSEMNVSTLELGDSALYLCASSPVGGYGYTFGSGTRLTVV.

The chain links TRBV28 to TRBJ2-7; 8 bases agree with TRBD1. The CDR3 length is 15 residues. Looked up from germline, CDR1 is MDHEN and CDR2 is SYDVKM. After removal of 7 bases from V and 1 base from J, the junction contained 9 bases not matched to a gene. For the CDR3, the DNA is TGTGCCAGCACCACCGGGACAGGCACTTCCTACGAGCAGTACTTC. Translated: CASTTGTGTSYEQYF.

V is TRBV10-3 and J is TRBJ1-2, with D possibly TRBD1 on 6 matching bases. The V gene lost 7 bases and the J gene lost 4 bases, with 13 bases spanning the gap. Germline V CDR1 and CDR2: ENHRY, SYGVKD. The CDR3 spans 13 residues. CDR3: CAITADRAYGYTF. As DNA, the CDR3 is TGTGCCATCACCGCGGACAGAGCCTATGGCTACACCTTC.

The V call is TRBV3-1 (or the pseudogene TRBV3-2), the J call TRBJ1-1; D unresolved. The CDR3 is made up of 15 amino acids. Germline CDR1 is LGHDT and CDR2 is YNNKEL (reference sequence). Trimming cost V 1 base and J 7 bases, with 16 bases left between them. For the CDR3, the DNA is TGTGCCAGCAGCCAAGCCTCTAGCAGAGGAGGTGAAGCTTTCTTT. As protein: CASSQASSRGGEAFF.

This rearrangement joins TRBV27 to TRBJ2-3; the match to TRBD2 covers 14 bases. Losses at the gene ends were 4 bases for V and 4 bases for J; bases not matched to a gene: 7. In germline, CDR1 is MNHEY, CDR2 SMNVEV (reference sequence). This CDR3 has 17 residues. As DNA, the CDR3 is TGTGCCAGCAGTTCGTCCCGGACTAGCGGGAGGCCAGATACGCAGTATTTT. Protein product: CASSSSRTSGRPDTQYF.

This clone has a single count. This rearrangement joins TRBV7-2 to TRBJ2-7; possible D gene TRBD1, 6 bases. V lost 3 bases and J 2 bases, leaving 11 bases between the germline ends. The CDR3 runs to 14 residues. Per germline, CDR1 SGHTA and CDR2 FQGNSA. Written as DNA, the CDR3 is TGTGCCAGCAGCTTGATGAGGACAGCCTACGAGCAGTACTTC. This gives the protein CASSLMRTAYEQYF.

This clone appeared once. This chain joins TRBV10-3 and TRBJ2-2; 9 nucleotides line up with TRBD2. Germline values: CDR1 ENHRY, CDR2 SYGVKD. The CDR3 length is 14 residues. V was pared by 10 bases and J by 4 bases, with 7 bases of the junction left unmatched. CDR3 sequence: CATWGLAATGELFF. CDR3 in DNA: TGTGCCACCTGGGGACTAGCTGCCACCGGGGAGCTGTTTTTT.

V and J are TRBV3-1 (or the pseudogene TRBV3-2) and TRBJ1-2; D is unresolved. The V and J ends lost 4 bases and 3 bases respectively, with 15 bases between them. Looked up from germline, CDR1 is LGHDT and CDR2 is YNNKEL (reference sequence). This CDR3 is built from 15 residues. In nucleotides, the CDR3 is TGTGCCAGCAGCCTTTGGGGAGAGAGAGACTATGGCTACACCTTC. Translation gives CASSLWGERDYGYTF.

The table lists this clone with a count of one. One junction end does not reproduce the germline sequence, and a read error may be involved. The V and J genes are TRBV6-2 or TRBV6-3 and TRBJ2-1; D is unclear. Germline V gives CDR1 MNHEY, CDR2 SVGEGT. The CDR3 loop spans 12 amino acids. CDR3 residues: CASSYSNNEQFF. The CDR3 DNA sequence: TGTGCCAGCAGTTACTCCAACAATGAGCAGTTCTTC.

This sequence joins TRBV7-2 and TRBJ2-2; D remains unclear. V gave up 3 bases and J gave up 5 bases, with 7 bases separating them. The germline gives CDR1 SGHTA, CDR2 FQGNSA. The CDR3 totals 13 residues. The CDR3 region has the DNA TGTGCCAGCAGCTTCGGGTTTACCGGGGAGCTGTTTTTT. Its protein is CASSFGFTGELFF.

The V and J genes are TRBV28 and TRBJ1-3; D possibly corresponds to TRBD1 (6 bases). The V gene lost 6 bases and the J gene lost 2 bases, with 14 bases spanning the gap. This CDR3 comprises 15 residues. Germline V gene sequence: CDR1 MDHEN, CDR2 SYDVKM. DNA for the CDR3: TGTGCCAGCAGCGATGTAGGGGGTACTGGAAACACCATATATTTT. Translation gives CASSDVGGTGNTIYF.

The gene calls are TRBV6-1 and TRBJ1-6; weak D call: TRBD1 (5 bases). Germline CDR1 is MNHNS and CDR2 is SASEGT. The CDR3 totals 16 residues. V gave up 8 bases and J gave up 4 bases, with 18 bases separating them. The CDR3 DNA reads as TGTGCCAGCCGAGAAGACCAGGGCTCTTATAATTCACCCCTCCACTTT. Amino acids: CASREDQGSYNSPLHF.

The rearrangement joins TRBV2 to TRBJ1-5, with D possibly being TRBD1 (5 bases). There are 13 residues in the CDR3. The V and J ends lost 8 bases and 6 bases respectively, with 14 bases between them. In germline, CDR1 is SNHLY, CDR2 FYNNEI. The CDR3 reads CASGQGGFQPQHF. Here the CDR3 DNA reads TGTGCCAGCGGGCAGGGAGGGTTTCAGCCCCAGCATTTT. The full variable domain, its missing parts supplied by reference TRBV2 and TRBJ1-5, is EPEVTQTPSHQVTQMGQEVILRCVPISNHLYFYWYRQILGQKVEFLVSFYNNEISEKSEIFDDQFSVERPDGSNFTLKIRSTKLEDSAMYFCASGQGGFQPQHFGDGTRLSIL.

This clone showed up just a few times. V is TRBV28 and J is TRBJ1-5; TRBD1 agrees at 8 bases. The J segment lost 9 bases and the V segment lost 8 bases, leaving 18 bases of the junction unmatched. This CDR3 contains 16 residues. The V gene's germline CDR1 is MDHEN and CDR2 SYDVKM. The CDR3 reads CASYDGQGQVVPPQHF. DNA for the CDR3: TGTGCCAGCTATGATGGACAGGGCCAAGTTGTTCCGCCCCAGCATTTT.

This sequence joins TRBV28 and TRBJ1-2; 7 nucleotides line up with TRBD1. With V trimmed by 5 bases and J by 5 bases, 5 bases remained unmatched. Germline assignment: CDR1 MDHEN and CDR2 SYDVKM. This CDR3 is 13 amino acids long. The CDR3 loop is CASSPGGRYGYTF. The CDR3 region has the DNA TGTGCCAGCAGTCCAGGGGGGCGTTATGGCTACACCTTC.

The V and J genes are TRBV18 and TRBJ2-2; tentative D call: TRBD2 (5 bases). The CDR3 runs to 16 residues. Trimming left V 1 base short and J 0 bases short, with 9 bases between. Germline CDR1 is KGHSH and CDR2 is LQKENI. CDR3 loop: CASSPRTEANTGELFF. The CDR3 coding sequence is TGTGCCAGCTCACCACGTACGGAGGCGAACACCGGGGAGCTGTTTTTT. Combining the CDR3 with reference TRBV18 and TRBJ2-2 gives the whole variable domain NAGVMQNPRHLVRRRGQEARLRCSPMKGHSHVYWYRQLPEEGLKFMVYLQKENIIDESGMPKERFSAEFPKEGPSILRIQQVVRGDSAAYFCASSPRTEANTGELFFGEGSRLTVL.

The rearrangement links TRBV28 to TRBJ1-2; 8 bases line up with TRBD1. This CDR3 comprises 14 residues. V was pared by 7 bases and J by 4 bases, with 8 bases of the junction left unmatched. The germline V gene has CDR1 MDHEN and CDR2 SYDVKM. The CDR3 region is CASTMGTGGYGYTF. The CDR3 DNA sequence: TGTGCCAGCACCATGGGCACAGGGGGCTATGGCTACACCTTC.

The V call is TRBV7-2, the J call TRBJ2-7, with D unresolved. Trimming stripped 5 bases from V and 1 base from J, with 15 bases between. CDR1 and CDR2 (germline): SGHTA, FQGNSA. This CDR3 has 15 residues. This CDR3 is CASSPSSEASYEQYF. For the CDR3, the DNA is TGTGCCAGCAGCCCCTCAAGTGAGGCATCCTACGAGCAGTACTTC. Complete variable domain (other parts from reference TRBV7-2 and TRBJ2-7): GAGVSQSPSNKVTEKGKDVELRCDPISGHTALYWYRQSLGQGLEFLIYFQGNSAPDKSGLPSDRFSAERTGGSVSTLTIQRTQQEDSAVYLCASSPSSEASYEQYFGPGTRLTVT.

The chain joins TRBV5-4 to TRBJ2-1; tentatively, D is TRBD1 (6 bases). V was trimmed by 4 bases and J by 2 bases, leaving 10 bases between them. Germline CDR1 and CDR2: SGHNT and YYREEE (reference sequence). CDR3 length: 14 amino acids. The CDR3 DNA follows: TGTGCCAGCAGCCCCCGGGACACCTACAATGAGCAGTTCTTC. It encodes CASSPRDTYNEQFF. The entire variable domain, with the rest obtained from reference TRBV5-4 and TRBJ2-1, is as follows: ETGVTQSPTHLIKTRGQQVTLRCSSQSGHNTVSWYQQALGQGPQFIFQYYREEENGRGNFPPRFSGLQFPNYSSELNVNALELDDSALYLCASSPRDTYNEQFFGPGTRLTVL.

This chain joins TRBV23-1 and TRBJ1-6; no reliable D call. TRBV23-1 is flagged as an ORF with uncertain function. V lost 3 bases to trimming and J lost 0 bases, with 15 bases between them. This CDR3 contains 18 residues. The CDR3 DNA follows: TGCGCCAGCAGTCAGGGTAGGACTTCCAGCTCCTATAATTCACCCCTCCACTTT. The encoded protein is CASSQGRTSSSYNSPLHF.

The rearrangement links TRBV5-6 to TRBJ2-7; D possibly corresponds to TRBD1 (6 bases). The CDR3 runs to 14 residues. CDR1 is SGHDT and CDR2 is YYEEEE in the germline V gene. V was shortened by 4 bases and J by 2 bases, with 13 bases between the two germline ends. CDR3 region: CASSRQDRPYEQYF. In DNA, the CDR3 is TGTGCCAGCAGCAGACAGGACCGGCCCTACGAGCAGTACTTC.

This rearrangement joins TRBV6-5 to TRBJ2-7; D unresolved. The length of the CDR3 is 15 residues. Germline lookup yields CDR1 MNHEY and CDR2 SVGAGI. Between the trimmed V and J ends, which lost 6 bases and 2 bases, there was a span of 17 bases. The CDR3 is CASSPSGPETYEQYF. Written as DNA, the CDR3 is TGTGCCAGCAGCCCATCGGGTCCGGAAACCTACGAGCAGTACTTC.

The chain links TRBV19 to TRBJ1-1; TRBD1 aligns across 9 bases. From germline, CDR1 is LNHDA and CDR2 SQIVND (reference sequence). The V gene end was trimmed by 3 bases and the J gene end by 5 bases; junction bases not matched to a gene: 1. CDR3 length equals 13 residues. The DNA for the CDR3 is TGTGCCAGTAGTATCGGACAGGGGACTGAAGCTTTCTTT. Translated, it gives CASSIGQGTEAFF. The full variable domain, completed using reference TRBV19 and TRBJ1-1, is DGGITQSPKYLFRKEGQNVTLSCEQNLNHDAMYWYRQDPGQGLRLIYYSQIVNDFQKGDIAEGYSVSREKKESFPLTVTSAQKNPTAFYLCASSIGQGTEAFFGQGTRLTVV.

The gene calls are TRBV9 and TRBJ2-1; 7 bases match TRBD1. Germline loops: CDR1 SGDLS, CDR2 YYNGEE. The CDR3 has 17 residues. J lost 5 bases, V lost 3 bases, and 14 bases had no gene match. CDR3 nucleotide sequence: TGTGCCAGCAGCGCTGTCCCGGGGTACAGGGGTCACAATGAGCAGTTCTTC. Residues: CASSAVPGYRGHNEQFF.

The DNA for the CDR3 is TGTGCCAGCAGCACACCTCTAGGTCCCGGAAACACCATATATTTT. It is translated as CASSTPLGPGNTIYF. The J gene is TRBJ1-3, the V gene TRBV9; no definite D call. The germline V gene has CDR1 SGDLS and CDR2 YYNGEE. V shed 4 bases and J shed 4 bases, with 15 bases lying between them. The CDR3 is 15 residues long.

The chain recombines TRBV10-3 with TRBJ2-5, with a tentative D call TRBD1 (6 bases). Germline lookup yields CDR1 ENHRY and CDR2 SYGVKD. The CDR3 is made up of 18 amino acids. V lost 5 bases and J lost 2, with 24 bases in between. The CDR3 sequence: CAISSLGRIGQQQETQYF. DNA for the CDR3: TGTGCCATCAGTTCGCTAGGACGAATCGGACAGCAGCAAGAGACCCAGTACTTC.

CDR3 in DNA: TGTGCCAGCAGTGACGAACTAGCGGGAGTAGAGACCCAGTACTTC. It translates to CASSDELAGVETQYF. This chain links TRBV6-4 with TRBJ2-5, with TRBD2 identical over 11 bases. V was pared by 2 bases and J by 4 bases, with 3 bases of the junction left unmatched. The CDR3 is made up of 15 amino acids. CDR1 is MRHNA and CDR2 is SNTAGT in the germline V gene.

The J gene is TRBJ2-7, the V gene TRBV25-1; 8 bases are a match to TRBD1. The CDR3 is 15 amino acids. V lost 4 bases, J lost 1 base, and 6 bases stayed unmatched. Germline V CDR1 and CDR2: MGHDK, SYGVNS. CDR3 DNA sequence: TGTGCCAGCAGTGGGGGGAACAGGGGGTCCTACGAGCAGTACTTC. Its protein product is CASSGGNRGSYEQYF.

J is TRBJ2-4 and V is TRBV28; D ambiguous. The V and J ends lost 4 bases and 9 bases respectively, with 13 bases between them. The CDR3 consists of 13 residues. Germline CDR1 is MDHEN and CDR2 is SYDVKM. The CDR3, as DNA: TGTGCCAGCAGTTCCCACGACAATCCCATTCAGTACTTC. The encoded protein is CASSSHDNPIQYF.

The V and J genes are TRBV7-3 and TRBJ2-1; 7 bases are shared with TRBD1. The CDR3 is made up of 17 amino acids. CDR1 and CDR2 from the germline V gene are SGHTA and FQGTGA. Trimming cost V 4 bases and J 3 bases; bases outside gene matches: 12. CDR3: CASSWDPTGTVYNEQFF. In DNA, the CDR3 is TGTGCCAGCAGCTGGGACCCGACAGGGACGGTCTACAATGAGCAGTTCTTC.

The rearrangement links TRBV5-1 to TRBJ2-7, with 7 bases fitting TRBD2. The germline gives CDR1 SGHRS, CDR2 YFSETQ. The CDR3 runs to 13 residues. The V gene end was trimmed by 5 bases and the J gene end by 0 bases; junction bases not matched to a gene: 2. Here the CDR3 DNA reads TGCGCCAGCAGACGGGAGGCCTCCTACGAGCAGTACTTC. This sequence encodes CASRREASYEQYF. The complete variable domain, with remaining parts taken from reference TRBV5-1 and TRBJ2-7, reads KAGVTQTPRYLIKTRGQQVTLSCSPISGHRSVSWYQQTPGQGLQFLFEYFSETQRNKGNFPGRFSGRQFSNSRSEMNVSTLELGDSALYLCASRREASYEQYFGPGTRLTVT.